The rows below give T cell receptor beta chains drawn from one sample of a study of sequential checkpoint blockade in melanoma. Sequenced by immunoSEQ multiplex PCR; TCRdb stores in-frame clones only, minus some. The sample has some 6,000 clones; roughly 53% are singletons. Sequencing was performed on CD8+ T cells sorted from blood (inferred from file names), taken from a patient given nivolumab and ipilimumab in sequence. The receptors were sampled from a human donor with melanoma. The conserved cysteine and the conserved F or W are not part of the CDR3 here. The order of the fields is CDR3 protein, J gene, V gene.

CDR3: ASSVEGGAKTDTQY; J: TRBJ2-3; V: TRBV9
CDR3: ASSVGIGTEAF; J: TRBJ1-1; V: TRBV9
CDR3: AWSPPGIKDGNTIY; J: TRBJ1-3; V: TRBV30
CDR3: ASSPRTSGYEQY; J: TRBJ2-7; V: TRBV4-2
CDR3: ASSQGTLARGEQY; J: TRBJ2-7; V: TRBV4-3
CDR3: AISVLRAGVGPQETQY; J: TRBJ2-5; V: TRBV6-1
CDR3: ASSASGGAGY; J: TRBJ2-3; V: TRBV5-6
CDR3: SVEDRVYEQY; J: TRBJ2-7; V: TRBV29-1
CDR3: ASSLVLTQMNTEAF; J: TRBJ1-1; V: TRBV5-4
CDR3: ASRELAGAYNEQF; J: TRBJ2-1; V: TRBV19
CDR3: ASSLGDRATYEQY; J: TRBJ2-7; V: TRBV7-2
CDR3: ASSQEPLNQPQH; J: TRBJ1-5; V: TRBV4-1
CDR3: ASSPPSGYSYEQY; J: TRBJ2-7; V: TRBV6-5
CDR3: ASPGGINEQF; J: TRBJ2-1; V: TRBV5-4
CDR3: ASSSPGLLNEQF; J: TRBJ2-1; V: TRBV27
CDR3: ASSSPILAGATTGELF; J: TRBJ2-2; V: TRBV28
CDR3: ASSYGGNQPQH; J: TRBJ1-5; V: TRBV6-6
CDR3: ASSLGGTDGYT; J: TRBJ1-2; V: TRBV13
CDR3: ASSQSLRDSQF; J: TRBJ2-1; V: TRBV4-3
CDR3: ASSPGHRYEQY; J: TRBJ2-7; V: TRBV28
CDR3: ATSREGVEQY; J: TRBJ2-7; V: TRBV15
CDR3: ATLSRNEQY; J: TRBJ2-7; V: TRBV2
CDR3: ASSQQWEGRDEQF; J: TRBJ2-1; V: TRBV4-3
CDR3: ASSQGLETGQQY; J: TRBJ2-7; V: TRBV4-3